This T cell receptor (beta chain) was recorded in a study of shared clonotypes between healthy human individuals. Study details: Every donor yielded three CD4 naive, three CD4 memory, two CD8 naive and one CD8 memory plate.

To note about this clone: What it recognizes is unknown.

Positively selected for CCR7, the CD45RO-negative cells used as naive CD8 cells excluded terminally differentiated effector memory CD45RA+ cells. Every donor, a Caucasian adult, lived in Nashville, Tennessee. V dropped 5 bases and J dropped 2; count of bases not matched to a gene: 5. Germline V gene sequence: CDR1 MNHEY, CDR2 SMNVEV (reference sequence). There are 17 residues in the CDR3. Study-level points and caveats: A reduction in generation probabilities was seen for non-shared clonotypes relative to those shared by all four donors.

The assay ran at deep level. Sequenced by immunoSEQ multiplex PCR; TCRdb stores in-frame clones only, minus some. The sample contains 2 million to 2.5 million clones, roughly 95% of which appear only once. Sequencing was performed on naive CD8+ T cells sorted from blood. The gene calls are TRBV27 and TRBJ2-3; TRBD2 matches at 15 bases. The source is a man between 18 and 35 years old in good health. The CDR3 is CASSPGLAGGITDTQYF. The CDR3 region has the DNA TGTGCCAGCAGTCCGGGACTAGCGGGGGGTATCACAGATACGCAGTATTTT.